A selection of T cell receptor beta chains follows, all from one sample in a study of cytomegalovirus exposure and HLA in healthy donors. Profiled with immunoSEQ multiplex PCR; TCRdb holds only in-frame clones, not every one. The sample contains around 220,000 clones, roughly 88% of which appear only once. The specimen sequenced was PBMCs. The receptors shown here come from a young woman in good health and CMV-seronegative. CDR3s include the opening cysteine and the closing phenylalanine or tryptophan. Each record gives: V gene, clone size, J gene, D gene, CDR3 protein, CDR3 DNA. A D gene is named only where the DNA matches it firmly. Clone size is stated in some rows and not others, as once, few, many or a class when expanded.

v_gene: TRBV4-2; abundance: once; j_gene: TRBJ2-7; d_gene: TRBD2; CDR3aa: CASSQERAGASYEQYF; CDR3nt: TGTGCCAGCAGCCAAGAAAGAGCGGGGGCTTCCTACGAGCAGTACTTC
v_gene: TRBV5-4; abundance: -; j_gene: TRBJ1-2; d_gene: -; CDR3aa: CASSFSGGGANYGYTF; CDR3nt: TGTGCCAGCAGCTTCTCCGGGGGTGGAGCTAACTATGGCTACACCTTC
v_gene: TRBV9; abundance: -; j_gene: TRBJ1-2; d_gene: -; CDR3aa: CASSVAGSNYGYTF; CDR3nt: TGTGCCAGCAGCGTAGCAGGGTCGAACTATGGCTACACCTTC
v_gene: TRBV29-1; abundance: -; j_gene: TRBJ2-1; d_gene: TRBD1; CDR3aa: CSGDRGFNEQFF; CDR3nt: TGCAGCGGGGACAGGGGTTTCAATGAGCAGTTCTTC
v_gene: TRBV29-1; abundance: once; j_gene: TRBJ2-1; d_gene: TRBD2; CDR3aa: CSAFVGLAENNEQFF; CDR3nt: TGCAGCGCCTTCGTCGGACTAGCGGAAAACAATGAGCAGTTCTTC
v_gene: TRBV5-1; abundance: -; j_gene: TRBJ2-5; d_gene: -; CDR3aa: CASSKTGEKVETQYF; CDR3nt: TGCGCCAGCAGCAAAACCGGGGAAAAGGTGGAGACCCAGTACTTC
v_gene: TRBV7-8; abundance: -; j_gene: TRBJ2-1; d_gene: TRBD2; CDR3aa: CASSFQRTSGSPNEQFF; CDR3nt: TGTGCCAGCAGCTTCCAGAGGACTAGCGGGTCCCCCAATGAGCAGTTCTTC
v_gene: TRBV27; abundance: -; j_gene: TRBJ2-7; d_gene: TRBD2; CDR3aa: CASSRLAGGPLDYEQYF; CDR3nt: TGTGCCAGCAGTAGACTAGCGGGAGGGCCATTGGACTACGAGCAGTACTTC
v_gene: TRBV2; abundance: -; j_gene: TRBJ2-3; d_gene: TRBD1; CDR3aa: CASRYRGASTDTQYF; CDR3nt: TGTGCCAGCAGATACAGGGGAGCTAGCACAGATACGCAGTATTTT
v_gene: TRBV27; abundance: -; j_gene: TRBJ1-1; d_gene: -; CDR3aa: CASSPDLNTEAFF; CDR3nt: TGTGCCAGCAGTCCCGACTTGAACACTGAAGCTTTCTTT
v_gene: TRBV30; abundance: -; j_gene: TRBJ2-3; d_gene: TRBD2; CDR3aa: CACTGLARTDTQYF; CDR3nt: TGTGCCTGCACAGGACTAGCGCGCACAGATACGCAGTATTTT
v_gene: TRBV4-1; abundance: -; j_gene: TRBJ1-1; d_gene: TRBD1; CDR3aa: CASSQVGGQGDTEAFF; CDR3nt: TGCGCCAGCAGCCAAGTTGGGGGACAGGGAGACACTGAAGCTTTCTTT
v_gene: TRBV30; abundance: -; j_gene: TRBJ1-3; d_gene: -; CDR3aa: CAWTAGGSGNTIYF; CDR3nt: TGTGCCTGGACGGCGGGCGGCTCTGGAAACACCATATATTTT
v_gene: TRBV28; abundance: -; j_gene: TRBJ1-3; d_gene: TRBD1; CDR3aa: CASIQQGGWNTIYF; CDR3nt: TGTGCCAGCATCCAACAGGGGGGGTGGAACACCATATATTTT
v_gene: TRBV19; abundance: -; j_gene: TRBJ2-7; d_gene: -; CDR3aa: CASAQPGTIYEQYF; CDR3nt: TGTGCCAGCGCGCAGCCAGGAACGATCTACGAGCAGTACTTC
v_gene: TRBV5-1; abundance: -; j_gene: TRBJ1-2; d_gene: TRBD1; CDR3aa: CASSVDRGDRYTF; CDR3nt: TGCGCCAGCAGCGTGGACAGGGGGGATCGCTACACCTTC
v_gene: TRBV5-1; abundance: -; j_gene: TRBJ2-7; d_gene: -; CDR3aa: CASHTGPETYEQYF; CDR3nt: TGCGCCAGCCACACGGGTCCAGAAACCTACGAGCAGTACTTC
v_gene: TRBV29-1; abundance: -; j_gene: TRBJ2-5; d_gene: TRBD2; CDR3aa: CSVATLGGRAQETQYF; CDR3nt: TGCAGCGTTGCCACCTTAGGCGGGAGGGCCCAAGAGACCCAGTACTTC
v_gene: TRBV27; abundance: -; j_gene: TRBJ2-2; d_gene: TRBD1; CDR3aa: CASRFTGGATGELFF; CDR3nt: TGTGCCAGCAGATTTACAGGGGGCGCGACCGGGGAGCTGTTTTTT
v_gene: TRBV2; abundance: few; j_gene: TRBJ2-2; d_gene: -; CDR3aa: CASIGQDSGTGELFF; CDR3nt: TGTGCCAGCATAGGGCAGGACAGTGGCACCGGGGAGCTGTTTTTT
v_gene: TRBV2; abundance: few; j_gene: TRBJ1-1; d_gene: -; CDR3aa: CASQIQVSAEAFF; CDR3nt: TGTGCCAGCCAAATACAGGTATCGGCTGAAGCTTTCTTT
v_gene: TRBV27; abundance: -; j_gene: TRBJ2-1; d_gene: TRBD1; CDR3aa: CASSKDRGGEFF; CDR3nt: TGTGCCAGCAGTAAGGACAGGGGAGGTGAGTTCTTC
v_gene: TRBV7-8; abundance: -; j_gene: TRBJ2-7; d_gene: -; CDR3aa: CASSRLQVVYEQYF; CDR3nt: TGTGCCAGCAGCCGCCTTCAGGTCGTCTACGAGCAGTACTTC
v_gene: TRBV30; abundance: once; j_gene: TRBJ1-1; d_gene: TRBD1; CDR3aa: CANRDRGLSAVLNTEAFF; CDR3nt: TGTGCGAACCGGGACAGGGGGCTTTCGGCGGTATTGAACACTGAAGCTTTCTTT
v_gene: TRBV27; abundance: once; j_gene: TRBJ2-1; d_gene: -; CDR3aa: CASSLNGGYNEQFF; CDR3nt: TGTGCCAGCAGTTTGAACGGAGGGTACAATGAGCAGTTCTTC
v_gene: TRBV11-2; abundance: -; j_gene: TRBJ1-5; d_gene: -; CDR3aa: CASSFSGLRNGEGQPQHF; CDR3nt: TGTGCCAGCAGCTTTTCTGGTCTGAGGAACGGTGAAGGTCAGCCCCAGCATTTT
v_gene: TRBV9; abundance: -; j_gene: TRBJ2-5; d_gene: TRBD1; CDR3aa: CASSAYRGQETQYF; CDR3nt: TGTGCCAGCAGCGCCTACAGGGGACAAGAGACCCAGTACTTC
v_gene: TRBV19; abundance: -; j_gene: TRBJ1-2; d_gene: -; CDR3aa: CASSTNTVFNYGYTF; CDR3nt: TGTGCCAGTAGTACGAACACAGTATTTAACTATGGCTACACCTTC
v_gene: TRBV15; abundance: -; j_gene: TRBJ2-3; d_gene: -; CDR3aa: CATSIYRYTDTQYF; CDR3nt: TGTGCCACCAGCATTTATCGTTACACAGATACGCAGTATTTT
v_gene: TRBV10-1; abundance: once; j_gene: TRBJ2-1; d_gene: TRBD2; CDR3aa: CASSEGAFGTNYNEQFF; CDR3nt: TGCGCCAGCAGTGAAGGGGCATTCGGGACTAACTACAATGAGCAGTTCTTC
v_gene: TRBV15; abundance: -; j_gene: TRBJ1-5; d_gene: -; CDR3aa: CATSKRGGESNQPQHF; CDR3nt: TGTGCCACCAGCAAGAGGGGGGGAGAAAGCAATCAGCCCCAGCATTTT
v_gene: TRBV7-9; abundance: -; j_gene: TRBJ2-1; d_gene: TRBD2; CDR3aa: CASSPRLAGGPNEQFF; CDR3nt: TGTGCCAGCAGCCCCCGACTAGCGGGAGGGCCTAATGAGCAGTTCTTC
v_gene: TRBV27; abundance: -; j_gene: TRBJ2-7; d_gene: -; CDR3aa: CASSSRGVSYEQYF; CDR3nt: TGTGCCAGCAGTTCGCGCGGGGTTTCCTACGAGCAGTACTTC
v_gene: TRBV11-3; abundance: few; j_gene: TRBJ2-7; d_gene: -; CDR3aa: CASSPAGAYEQYF; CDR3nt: TGTGCCAGCAGCCCCGCCGGGGCCTACGAGCAGTACTTC
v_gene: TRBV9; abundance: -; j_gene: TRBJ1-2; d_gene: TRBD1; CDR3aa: CASSVAGTGNYGYTF; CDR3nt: TGTGCCAGCAGCGTCGCCGGGACAGGGAACTATGGCTACACCTTC
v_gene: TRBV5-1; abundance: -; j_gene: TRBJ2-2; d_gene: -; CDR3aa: CASRVTGQNTGELFF; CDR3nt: TGCGCCAGCAGAGTGACAGGACAGAACACCGGGGAGCTGTTTTTT
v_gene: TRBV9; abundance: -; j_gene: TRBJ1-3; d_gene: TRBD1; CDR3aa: CASSPSPTGGTGNTIYF; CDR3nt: TGTGCCAGCAGCCCCTCCCCCACAGGGGGCACTGGAAACACCATATATTTT
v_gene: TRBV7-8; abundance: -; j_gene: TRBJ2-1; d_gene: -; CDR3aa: CASRANNEQFF; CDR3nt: TGTGCCAGCAGGGCCAACAATGAGCAGTTCTTC
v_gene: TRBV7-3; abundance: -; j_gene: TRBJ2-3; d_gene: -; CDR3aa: CASSLSGGSTDTQYF; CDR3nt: TGTGCCAGCAGCTTATCAGGGGGGAGCACAGATACGCAGTATTTT
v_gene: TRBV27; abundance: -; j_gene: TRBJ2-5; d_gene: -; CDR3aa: CASSFWGPGETQYF; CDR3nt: TGTGCCAGCAGTTTTTGGGGGCCGGGAGAGACCCAGTACTTC
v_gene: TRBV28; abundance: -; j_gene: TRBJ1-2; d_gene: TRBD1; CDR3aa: CASSSTGQGNYGYTF; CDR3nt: TGTGCCAGCAGTTCTACTGGACAGGGCAACTATGGCTACACCTTC
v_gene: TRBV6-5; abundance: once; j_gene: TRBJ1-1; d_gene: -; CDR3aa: CASGRTARGGGAFF; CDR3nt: TGTGCCAGCGGAAGGACAGCCCGAGGTGGGGGAGCTTTCTTT
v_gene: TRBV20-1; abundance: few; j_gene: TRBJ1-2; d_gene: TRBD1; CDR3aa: CTGDSPGYTF; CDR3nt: TGCACCGGGGACAGCCCTGGCTACACCTTC
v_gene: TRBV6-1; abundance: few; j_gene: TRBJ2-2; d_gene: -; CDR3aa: CASSEGERDTGELFF; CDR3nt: TGTGCCAGCAGTGAAGGGGAGAGGGACACCGGGGAGCTGTTTTTT
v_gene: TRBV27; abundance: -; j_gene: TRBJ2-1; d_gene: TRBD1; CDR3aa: CASKDRGAYNEQFF; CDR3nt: TGTGCCAGCAAGGACAGGGGCGCCTACAATGAGCAGTTCTTC
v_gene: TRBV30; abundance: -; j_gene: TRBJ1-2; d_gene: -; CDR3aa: CAWSKGGGMDYGYTF; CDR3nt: TGTGCCTGGAGTAAGGGTGGAGGTATGGATTATGGCTACACCTTC
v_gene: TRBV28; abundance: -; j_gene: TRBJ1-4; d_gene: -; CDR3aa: CASSLTGAPEKLFF; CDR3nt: TGTGCCAGCAGTTTGACAGGCGCCCCCGAAAAACTGTTTTTT
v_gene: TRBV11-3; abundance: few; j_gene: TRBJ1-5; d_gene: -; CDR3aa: CASTVGRGDQPQHF; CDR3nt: TGTGCCAGCACGGTGGGGAGGGGTGATCAGCCCCAGCATTTT
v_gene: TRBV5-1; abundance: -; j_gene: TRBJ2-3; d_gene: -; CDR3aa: CASSLEGAAPARSF; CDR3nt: TGCGCCAGCAGCTTGGAAGGGGCGGCACCGGCTCGAAGTTTT
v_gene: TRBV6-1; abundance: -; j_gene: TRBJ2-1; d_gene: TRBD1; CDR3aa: CASSPRGTGSNEQFF; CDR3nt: TGTGCCAGCAGTCCTAGGGGGACAGGCTCCAATGAGCAGTTCTTC